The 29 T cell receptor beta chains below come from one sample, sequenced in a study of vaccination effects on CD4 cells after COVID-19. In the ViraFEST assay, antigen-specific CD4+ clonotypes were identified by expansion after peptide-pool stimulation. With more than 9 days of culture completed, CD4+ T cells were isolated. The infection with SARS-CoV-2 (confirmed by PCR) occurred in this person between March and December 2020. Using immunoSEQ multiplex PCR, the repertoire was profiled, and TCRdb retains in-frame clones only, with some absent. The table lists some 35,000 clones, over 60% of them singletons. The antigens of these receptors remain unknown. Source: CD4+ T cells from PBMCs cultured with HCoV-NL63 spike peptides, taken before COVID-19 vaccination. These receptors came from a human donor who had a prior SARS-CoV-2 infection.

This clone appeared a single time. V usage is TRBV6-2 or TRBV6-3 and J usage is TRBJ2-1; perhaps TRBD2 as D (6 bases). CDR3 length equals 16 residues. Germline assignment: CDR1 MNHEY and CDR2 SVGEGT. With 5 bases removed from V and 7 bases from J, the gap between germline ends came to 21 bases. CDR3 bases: TGTGCCAGCAGTCCAACCCCGGACTACAACATTAATGAGCAGTTCTTC. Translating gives CASSPTPDYNINEQFF.

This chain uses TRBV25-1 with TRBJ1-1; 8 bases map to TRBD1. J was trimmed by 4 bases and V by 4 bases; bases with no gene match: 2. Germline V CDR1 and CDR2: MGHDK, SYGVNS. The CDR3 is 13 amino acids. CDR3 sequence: CASSVTGGTEAFF. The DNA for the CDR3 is TGTGCCAGCAGTGTAACAGGGGGCACTGAAGCTTTCTTT.

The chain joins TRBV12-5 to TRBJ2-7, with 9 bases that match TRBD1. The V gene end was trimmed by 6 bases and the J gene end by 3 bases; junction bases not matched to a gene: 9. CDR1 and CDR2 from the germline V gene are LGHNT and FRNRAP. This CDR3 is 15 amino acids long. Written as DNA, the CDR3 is TGTGCTAGTGGGGGGACAGGGATGGAGGGCTACGAGCAGTACTTC. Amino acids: CASGGTGMEGYEQYF.

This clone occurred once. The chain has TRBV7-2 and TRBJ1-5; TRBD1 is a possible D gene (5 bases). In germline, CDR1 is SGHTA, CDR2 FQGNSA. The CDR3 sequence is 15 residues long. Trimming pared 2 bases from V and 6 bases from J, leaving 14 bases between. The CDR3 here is CASSLRMGDGQPQHF. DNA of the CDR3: TGTGCCAGCAGCTTAAGGATGGGGGACGGTCAGCCCCAGCATTTT.

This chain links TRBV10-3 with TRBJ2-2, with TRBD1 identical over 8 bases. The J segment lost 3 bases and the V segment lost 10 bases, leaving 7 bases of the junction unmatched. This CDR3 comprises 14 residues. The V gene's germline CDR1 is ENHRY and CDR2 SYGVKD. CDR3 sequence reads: CATSTGDDTGELFF. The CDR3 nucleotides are TGTGCCACCTCGACAGGGGATGACACCGGGGAGCTGTTTTTT.

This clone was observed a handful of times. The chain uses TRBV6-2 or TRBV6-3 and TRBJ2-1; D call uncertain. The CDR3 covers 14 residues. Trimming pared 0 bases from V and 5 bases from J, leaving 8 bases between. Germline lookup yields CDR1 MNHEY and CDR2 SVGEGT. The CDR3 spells CASSYSVENNEQFF. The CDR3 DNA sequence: TGTGCCAGCAGTTACTCTGTCGAGAACAATGAGCAGTTCTTC.

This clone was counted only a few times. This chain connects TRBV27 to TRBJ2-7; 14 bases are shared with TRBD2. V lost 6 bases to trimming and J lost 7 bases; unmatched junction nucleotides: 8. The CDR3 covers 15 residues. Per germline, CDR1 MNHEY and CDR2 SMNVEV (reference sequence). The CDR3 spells CASRPGLAGVGEQYF. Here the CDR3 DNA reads TGTGCCAGCAGACCGGGACTAGCGGGAGTAGGGGAGCAGTACTTC.

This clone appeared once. CDR3 coding DNA: TGTGCCAGCAGCGTAGATCCCGCGCCGGAGACCCAGTACTTC. Translating it yields CASSVDPAPETQYF. This chain joins TRBV9 and TRBJ2-5; D ambiguous. This CDR3 has 14 residues. V gave up 0 bases and J gave up 5 bases, with 11 bases separating them. CDR1 is SGDLS, CDR2 YYNGEE, per germline.

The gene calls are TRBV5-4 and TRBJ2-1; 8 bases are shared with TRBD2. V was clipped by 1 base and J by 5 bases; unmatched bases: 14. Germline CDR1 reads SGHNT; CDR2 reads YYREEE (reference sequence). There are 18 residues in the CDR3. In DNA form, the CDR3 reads TGTGCCAGCAGCTTGAGCCTAGCGGGCGTAAAGGAAAACAATGAGCAGTTCTTC. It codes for CASSLSLAGVKENNEQFF.

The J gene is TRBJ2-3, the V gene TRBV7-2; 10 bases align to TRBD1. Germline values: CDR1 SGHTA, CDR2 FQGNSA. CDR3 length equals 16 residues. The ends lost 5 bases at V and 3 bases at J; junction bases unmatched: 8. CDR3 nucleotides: TGTGCCAGCAGCCCCGGGACAGGGGCGGTGACAGATACGCAGTATTTT. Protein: CASSPGTGAVTDTQYF. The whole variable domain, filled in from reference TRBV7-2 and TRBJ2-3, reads GAGVSQSPSNKVTEKGKDVELRCDPISGHTALYWYRQSLGQGLEFLIYFQGNSAPDKSGLPSDRFSAERTGGSVSTLTIQRTQQEDSAVYLCASSPGTGAVTDTQYFGPGTRLTVL.

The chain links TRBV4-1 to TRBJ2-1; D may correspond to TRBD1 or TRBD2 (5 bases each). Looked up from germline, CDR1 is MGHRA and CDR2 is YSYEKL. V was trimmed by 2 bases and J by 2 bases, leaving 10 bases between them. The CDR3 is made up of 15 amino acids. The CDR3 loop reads CASSQPGRTYNEQFF. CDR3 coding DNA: TGCGCCAGCAGCCAACCGGGACGGACCTACAATGAGCAGTTCTTC.

In nucleotides, the CDR3 is TGTGCCAGCAGCTCTCTGACAGGGGGCCCCTACGAGCAGTACTTC. It codes for CASSSLTGGPYEQYF. The rearrangement uses TRBV28 and TRBJ2-7; 10 bases map to TRBD1. From germline, CDR1 is MDHEN and CDR2 SYDVKM. The CDR3 covers 15 residues. Trimming took 6 bases from V and 2 from J; bases not matched to a gene: 7.

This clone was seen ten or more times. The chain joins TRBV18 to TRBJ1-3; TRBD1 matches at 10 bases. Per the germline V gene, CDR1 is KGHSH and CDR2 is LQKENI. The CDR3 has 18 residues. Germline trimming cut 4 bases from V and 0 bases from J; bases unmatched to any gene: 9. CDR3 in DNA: TGTGCCAGCTCACGGGGGACAGGGGAAGGCTCCTCTGGAAACACCATATATTTT. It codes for CASSRGTGEGSSGNTIYF.

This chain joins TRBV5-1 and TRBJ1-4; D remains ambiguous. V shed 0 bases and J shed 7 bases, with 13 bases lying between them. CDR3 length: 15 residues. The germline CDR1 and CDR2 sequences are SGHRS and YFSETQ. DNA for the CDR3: TGCGCCAGCAGCTTGGGGACTAATATAGGTGAAAAACTGTTTTTT. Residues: CASSLGTNIGEKLFF.

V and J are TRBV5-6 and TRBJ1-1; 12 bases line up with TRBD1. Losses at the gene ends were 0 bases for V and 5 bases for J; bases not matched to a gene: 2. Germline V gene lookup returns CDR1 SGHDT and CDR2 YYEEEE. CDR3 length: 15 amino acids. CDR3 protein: CASSLGDRGPTEAFF. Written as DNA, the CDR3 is TGTGCCAGCAGCTTGGGGGACAGGGGGCCAACTGAAGCTTTCTTT.

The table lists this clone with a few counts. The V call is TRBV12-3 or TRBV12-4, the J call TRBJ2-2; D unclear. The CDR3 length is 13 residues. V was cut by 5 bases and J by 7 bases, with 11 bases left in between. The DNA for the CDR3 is TGTGCCAGCAGTCTCGACTTTAGCGGGGAGCTGTTTTTT. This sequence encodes CASSLDFSGELFF.

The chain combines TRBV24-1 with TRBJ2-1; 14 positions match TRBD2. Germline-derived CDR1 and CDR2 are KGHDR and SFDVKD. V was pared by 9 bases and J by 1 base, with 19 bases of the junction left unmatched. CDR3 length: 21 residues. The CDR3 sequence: CATAPQWSGTSGSRSYNEQFF. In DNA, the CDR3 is TGTGCCACCGCTCCCCAGTGGTCCGGGACTAGCGGGAGTAGGTCCTACAATGAGCAGTTCTTC.

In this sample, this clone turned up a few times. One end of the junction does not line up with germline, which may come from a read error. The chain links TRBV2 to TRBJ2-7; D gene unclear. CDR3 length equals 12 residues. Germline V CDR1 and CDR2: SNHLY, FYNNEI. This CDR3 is CASSEAGYGQYF. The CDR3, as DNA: TGTGCCAGCAGTGAAGCGGGATACGGGCAGTACTTC.

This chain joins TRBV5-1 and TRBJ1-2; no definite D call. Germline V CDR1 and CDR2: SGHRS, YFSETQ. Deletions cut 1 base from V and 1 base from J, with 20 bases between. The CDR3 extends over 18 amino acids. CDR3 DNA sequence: TGCGCCAGCAGCTTGATAAAGCAGCTCTGGGCCCTTAACTATGGCTACACCTTC. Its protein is CASSLIKQLWALNYGYTF.

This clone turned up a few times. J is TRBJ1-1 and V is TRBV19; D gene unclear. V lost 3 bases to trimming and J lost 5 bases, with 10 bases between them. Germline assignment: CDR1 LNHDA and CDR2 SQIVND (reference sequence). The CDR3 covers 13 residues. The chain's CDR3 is CASSIVGLTEAFF. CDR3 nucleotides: TGTGCCAGTAGTATTGTTGGGTTGACTGAAGCTTTCTTT.

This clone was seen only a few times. The CDR3 here is CAWSKEQLYEQYF. The CDR3 DNA is TGTGCCTGGAGTAAGGAACAGCTCTACGAGCAGTACTTC. The rearrangement joins TRBV30 to TRBJ2-7; D is unclear. Germline assignment: CDR1 GTSNPN and CDR2 SVGIG (reference sequence). Trimming stripped 2 bases from V and 3 bases from J, with 11 bases between. The CDR3 is 13 residues long.

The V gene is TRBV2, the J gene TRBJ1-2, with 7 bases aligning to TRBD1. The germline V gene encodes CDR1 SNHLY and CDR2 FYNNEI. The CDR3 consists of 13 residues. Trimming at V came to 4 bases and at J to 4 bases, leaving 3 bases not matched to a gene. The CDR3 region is CASSAGQAYGYTF. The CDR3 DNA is TGTGCCAGCAGTGCAGGACAGGCCTATGGCTACACCTTC.

Here the CDR3 DNA reads TGCGCCAGCAGCGAACAGGGGATTAACTATGGCTACACCTTC. Translation gives CASSEQGINYGYTF. The chain has TRBV5-1 and TRBJ1-2; TRBD1 matches at 7 bases. With V trimmed by 4 bases and J by 1 base, 4 bases remained unmatched. CDR1 is SGHRS and CDR2 is YFSETQ in the germline V gene. The CDR3 sequence is 14 residues long.

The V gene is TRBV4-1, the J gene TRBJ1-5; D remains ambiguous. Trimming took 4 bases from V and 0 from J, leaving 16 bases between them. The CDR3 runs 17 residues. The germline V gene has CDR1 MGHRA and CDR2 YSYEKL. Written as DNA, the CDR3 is TGCGCCAGCAGCCCCCTACCCGGTAGAGTTAGCAATCAGCCCCAGCATTTT. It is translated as CASSPLPGRVSNQPQHF.

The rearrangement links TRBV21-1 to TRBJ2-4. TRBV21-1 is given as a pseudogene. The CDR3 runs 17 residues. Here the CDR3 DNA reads TGTGCCAGCAGCAACTTTTACGGAAACCTAGCCAAAAACATTCAGTACTTC. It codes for CASSNFYGNLAKNIQYF.

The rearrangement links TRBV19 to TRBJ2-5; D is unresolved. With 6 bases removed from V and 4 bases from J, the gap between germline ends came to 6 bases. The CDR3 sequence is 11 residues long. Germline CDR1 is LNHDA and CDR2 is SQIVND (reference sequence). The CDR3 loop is CASRVGETQYF. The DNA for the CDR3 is TGTGCCAGTAGAGTTGGAGAGACCCAGTACTTC.

The CDR3: CASSLRLAEYNEQFF. The DNA of the CDR3 is TGTGCCAGCAGTCTCCGACTAGCGGAATACAATGAGCAGTTCTTC. The chain recombines TRBV6-5 with TRBJ2-1; 9 bases align to TRBD2. CDR3 length: 15 amino acids. The trim removed 5 bases at V and 4 bases at J, leaving 6 bases unmatched. Germline V gene data show CDR1 as MNHEY and CDR2 as SVGAGI.

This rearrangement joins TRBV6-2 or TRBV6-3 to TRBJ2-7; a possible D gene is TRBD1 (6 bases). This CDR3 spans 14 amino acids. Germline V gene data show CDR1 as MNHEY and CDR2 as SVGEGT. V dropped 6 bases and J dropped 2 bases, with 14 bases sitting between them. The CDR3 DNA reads TGTGCCAGCAGCCGTGGACAGAGCCCCTACGAGCAGTACTTC. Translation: CASSRGQSPYEQYF.

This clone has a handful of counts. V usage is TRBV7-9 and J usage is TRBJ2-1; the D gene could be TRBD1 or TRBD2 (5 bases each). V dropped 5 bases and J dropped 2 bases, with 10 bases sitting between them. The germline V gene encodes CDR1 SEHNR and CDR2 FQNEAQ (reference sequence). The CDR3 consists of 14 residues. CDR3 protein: CASSVGPTYNEQFF. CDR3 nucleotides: TGTGCCAGCAGCGTGGGACCGACCTACAATGAGCAGTTCTTC.